This T cell receptor (beta chain) came from a study of blood T cell repertoires in COVID-19. In the original processing: From reference gene primer amplification, estimates of nucleated cell counts were derived. The data were produced by immunoSEQ multiplex PCR, yet TCRdb's version contains in-frame clones alone and is incomplete. V, J and clone size reflect that table, while D and trimming were determined from the DNA. The sample comprises hundreds of thousands of clones, just over 85% of which are singletons, and approximately 15% rests with the top ten. Trimming pared 5 bases from V and 0 bases from J, leaving 11 bases between. The CDR3 has 14 amino acids. Looked up from germline, CDR1 is MNHEY and CDR2 is SMNVEV (reference sequence).

The receptor was derived from a woman between 50 and 59 years old with acute COVID-19. The chain carries TRBV27 and TRBJ2-7; a weak D match, TRBD2 (5 bases). The sequenced material came from PBMCs or T cells enriched from blood (not recorded which). Here the CDR3 DNA reads TGTGCCAGCAGTCACGGGGTATTCTCCTACGAGCAGTACTTC. Encoded protein: CASSHGVFSYEQYF.